The rows below give T cell receptor beta chains drawn from one sample of a study of beta chain features in type 1 diabetes. TCRdb keeps only in-frame clones here, not all; method: immunoSEQ multiplex PCR. Among around 250,000 clones listed, about 23% were seen once. The specimen was naive CD4+ T cells from blood. Every receptor here comes from a woman aged 25 to 39 with type 1 diabetes. CDR3s include the opening cysteine and the closing phenylalanine or tryptophan. The D gene is left open where the match is weak. Part of the rows lack a size; the others show once, few, many or a class for expanded clones.

d_call: -; j_call: TRBJ2-1; clone_size: -; v_call: TRBV5-1; cdr3_nt: TGCGCCAGCAGCTTGGCCTCCACAAACAATGAGCAGTTCTTC; cdr3_aa: CASSLASTNNEQFF
d_call: -; j_call: TRBJ2-7; clone_size: -; v_call: TRBV18; cdr3_nt: TGTGCCAGCTCAAGAAGGGGCGGCTCAGGAGAGCAGTACTTC; cdr3_aa: CASSRRGGSGEQYF
d_call: TRBD2; j_call: TRBJ2-2; clone_size: -; v_call: TRBV9; cdr3_nt: TGTGCCAGCAGCGTACTAGCGGGAACCGGGGAGCTGTTTTTT; cdr3_aa: CASSVLAGTGELFF
d_call: -; j_call: TRBJ2-5; clone_size: -; v_call: TRBV21-1; cdr3_nt: TGTGCCAGCAGCAAAGCAGGGGCAGGGGAGACCCAGTACTTC; cdr3_aa: CASSKAGAGETQYF
d_call: -; j_call: TRBJ1-1; clone_size: few; v_call: TRBV20-1; cdr3_nt: TGCAGTGCCAAACAGAACACTGAAGCTTTCTTT; cdr3_aa: CSAKQNTEAFF
d_call: TRBD2; j_call: TRBJ2-1; clone_size: -; v_call: TRBV5-1; cdr3_nt: TGCGCCGGGGTCCTAGCGGGAGGGCAGGATGAGCAGTTCTTC; cdr3_aa: CAGVLAGGQDEQFF
d_call: -; j_call: TRBJ2-7; clone_size: -; v_call: TRBV6-5; cdr3_nt: TGTGCCAGCAGTTACTCGTGGCAGATCTACGAGCAGTACTTC; cdr3_aa: CASSYSWQIYEQYF
d_call: TRBD1; j_call: TRBJ2-4; clone_size: -; v_call: TRBV4-1; cdr3_nt: TGCGCCAGCAGCCAAGAAGGGGGGACAGGAGATCTTTTCAAAAACATTCAGTACTTC; cdr3_aa: CASSQEGGTGDLFKNIQYF
d_call: -; j_call: TRBJ1-1; clone_size: -; v_call: TRBV29-1; cdr3_nt: TGCAGCGTTGAAGTATGGGCAGCCGGGGCTGAAGCTTTCTTT; cdr3_aa: CSVEVWAAGAEAFF
d_call: -; j_call: TRBJ2-7; clone_size: -; v_call: TRBV7-2; cdr3_nt: TGTGCCAGCAGCTTAGCCTTTCCTGCAGGGGGGTACGAGCAGTACTTC; cdr3_aa: CASSLAFPAGGYEQYF
d_call: -; j_call: TRBJ1-5; clone_size: few; v_call: TRBV21-1; cdr3_nt: TGTGCCAGCAGCAAAGCAGTACTCGGTCAGCCCCAGCATTTT; cdr3_aa: CASSKAVLGQPQHF
d_call: -; j_call: TRBJ1-2; clone_size: -; v_call: TRBV18; cdr3_nt: TGTGCCAGCTCACCTTCCCCAAGCGGCTACACCTTC; cdr3_aa: CASSPSPSGYTF
d_call: -; j_call: TRBJ1-2; clone_size: few; v_call: TRBV30; cdr3_nt: TGTGCCTGGGGCAGGGGCGGACCCTATGGCTACACCTTC; cdr3_aa: CAWGRGGPYGYTF
d_call: -; j_call: TRBJ2-2; clone_size: few; v_call: TRBV14; cdr3_nt: TGTGCCAGCAGCCGGCCCCAGTGGGCTAACACCGGGGAGCTGTTTTTT; cdr3_aa: CASSRPQWANTGELFF
d_call: -; j_call: TRBJ2-5; clone_size: few; v_call: TRBV2; cdr3_nt: TGTGCCAGCAGCGTGCAGGGGGGTGAAGAGACCCAGTACTTC; cdr3_aa: CASSVQGGEETQYF
d_call: -; j_call: TRBJ1-5; clone_size: -; v_call: TRBV6-1; cdr3_nt: TGTGCCAGCAGTGAAAACTTCAGGGATCAGCCCCAGCATTTT; cdr3_aa: CASSENFRDQPQHF
d_call: TRBD1; j_call: TRBJ2-7; clone_size: -; v_call: TRBV30; cdr3_nt: TGTGCCTGGGGGGAGGGGACAGGGGGCTCCTACGAGCAGTACTTC; cdr3_aa: CAWGEGTGGSYEQYF
d_call: -; j_call: TRBJ1-2; clone_size: -; v_call: TRBV14; cdr3_nt: TGTGCCAGCAGCCAAGAAGCCCTGGTCCCGAACTATGGCTACACCTTC; cdr3_aa: CASSQEALVPNYGYTF
d_call: -; j_call: TRBJ2-6; clone_size: few; v_call: TRBV7-8; cdr3_nt: TGTGCCAGCAGCTCGACCAGGGCCGGGGCCAACGTCCTGACTTTC; cdr3_aa: CASSSTRAGANVLTF
d_call: TRBD2; j_call: TRBJ2-7; clone_size: few; v_call: TRBV13; cdr3_nt: TGTGCCAGCAGCTTAAGTGGGACTAGCGGCTACGAGCAGTACTTC; cdr3_aa: CASSLSGTSGYEQYF
d_call: TRBD1; j_call: TRBJ1-2; clone_size: few; v_call: TRBV5-1; cdr3_nt: TGCGCCAGCAGCTTGGACAGGGGGCACAGCTATGGCTACACCTTC; cdr3_aa: CASSLDRGHSYGYTF
d_call: TRBD2; j_call: TRBJ2-2; clone_size: -; v_call: TRBV28; cdr3_nt: TGTGCCAGCAGAACATCTGGCCAGCGGGAGACCGGGGAGCTGTTTTTT; cdr3_aa: CASRTSGQRETGELFF
d_call: TRBD2; j_call: TRBJ2-1; clone_size: few; v_call: TRBV9; cdr3_nt: TGTGCCAGCAGCGTAATAGCGGGTGAGCAGTTCTTC; cdr3_aa: CASSVIAGEQFF
d_call: TRBD2; j_call: TRBJ2-7; clone_size: -; v_call: TRBV30; cdr3_nt: TGTGCCTGGAGTCCCGCCCGCGGGAGGGCCTACGAGCAGTACTTC; cdr3_aa: CAWSPARGRAYEQYF
d_call: -; j_call: TRBJ2-1; clone_size: few; v_call: TRBV7-9; cdr3_nt: TGTGCCAGCAGCTCCACAGGGAGAAATCACAATGAGCAGTTCTTC; cdr3_aa: CASSSTGRNHNEQFF
d_call: TRBD2; j_call: TRBJ2-5; clone_size: few; v_call: TRBV2; cdr3_nt: TGTGCCAGCAGCACTAGCGGGAGAGGGCAAGAGACCCAGTACTTC; cdr3_aa: CASSTSGRGQETQYF
d_call: TRBD1; j_call: TRBJ2-1; clone_size: -; v_call: TRBV29-1; cdr3_nt: TGCAGCGCTACGGGACAGGGATACAATGAGCAGTTCTTC; cdr3_aa: CSATGQGYNEQFF
d_call: TRBD1; j_call: TRBJ2-7; clone_size: few; v_call: TRBV4-1; cdr3_nt: TGCGCCAGCAGCGCATTACCGGGACAGTCATCCTACGAGCAGTACTTC; cdr3_aa: CASSALPGQSSYEQYF
d_call: TRBD1; j_call: TRBJ1-2; clone_size: few; v_call: TRBV9; cdr3_nt: TGTGCCAGCAGCCCAACGGGGGCGGGACAGATCTATGGCTACACCTTC; cdr3_aa: CASSPTGAGQIYGYTF
d_call: TRBD2; j_call: TRBJ2-5; clone_size: -; v_call: TRBV5-1; cdr3_nt: TGCGCCAGCAGCCCTGGGACTAGGGAAGCAGAGACCCAGTACTTC; cdr3_aa: CASSPGTREAETQYF
d_call: TRBD1; j_call: TRBJ1-5; clone_size: -; v_call: TRBV30; cdr3_nt: TGTGCCTGCCTGACAGGGGGAGATCAGCCCCAGCATTTT; cdr3_aa: CACLTGGDQPQHF
d_call: -; j_call: TRBJ1-5; clone_size: -; v_call: TRBV29-1; cdr3_nt: TGCAGCGTTGCGGAGGGGAATCAGCCCCAGCATTTT; cdr3_aa: CSVAEGNQPQHF
d_call: TRBD2; j_call: TRBJ2-3; clone_size: -; v_call: TRBV11-3; cdr3_nt: TGTGCCAGCAGCGGGGCGGGAGGACCAGATACGCAGTATTTT; cdr3_aa: CASSGAGGPDTQYF
d_call: TRBD1; j_call: TRBJ1-2; clone_size: -; v_call: TRBV30; cdr3_nt: TGTGCCTGGAGGGTGGACAGGGCCTATGGCTACACCTTC; cdr3_aa: CAWRVDRAYGYTF
d_call: TRBD2; j_call: TRBJ2-7; clone_size: -; v_call: TRBV4-1; cdr3_nt: TGCGCCAGCAGCGACCGGGAGGGGATCTACGAGCAGTACTTC; cdr3_aa: CASSDREGIYEQYF
d_call: -; j_call: TRBJ2-5; clone_size: -; v_call: TRBV7-8; cdr3_nt: TGTGCCAGCAGCCCCACGGGGACTCTCCTGGAGACCCAGTACTTC; cdr3_aa: CASSPTGTLLETQYF
d_call: -; j_call: TRBJ2-3; clone_size: -; v_call: TRBV9; cdr3_nt: TGTGCCAGCAGCGTAGGGGCTAGCTCTAGAACAGATACGCAGTATTTT; cdr3_aa: CASSVGASSRTDTQYF
d_call: -; j_call: TRBJ2-3; clone_size: -; v_call: TRBV11-2; cdr3_nt: TGTGCCAGCAGCCCCAAGAGGGCCATAGATACGCAGTATTTT; cdr3_aa: CASSPKRAIDTQYF
d_call: -; j_call: TRBJ1-4; clone_size: -; v_call: TRBV7-2; cdr3_nt: TGTGCCAGCAGCTCGAGACAGTCTGATGAAAAACTGTTTTTT; cdr3_aa: CASSSRQSDEKLFF
d_call: TRBD1; j_call: TRBJ1-5; clone_size: -; v_call: TRBV6-5; cdr3_nt: TGTGCCAGCAGTTATGGGACAGGGAGCAATCAGCCCCAGCATTTT; cdr3_aa: CASSYGTGSNQPQHF